Sequencing of this T cell receptor beta chain was carried out in a study of T cells in Graves' hyperthyroidism and ophthalmopathy. Patients were excluded for uncontrolled infection, other autoimmune disease, pregnancy or lactation. It was less than 13 ml of fresh peripheral blood that supplied the PBMCs. CDR1 is SQVTM and CDR2 is ANQGSEA in the germline V gene. The CDR3 is 11 amino acids. V trimming: 8 bases; J trimming: 10 bases; junction bases outside the gene matches: 7. Amplified TCR beta CDR3 regions derived from RNA transcripts. Using the HTBI primer set, a first-round RT-PCR was run on the TCR CDR3. Each CDR3 protein is one row after TCRdb ran MiXCR on the multiplex PCR reads. The profile shows about 840,000 distinct CDR3 sequences, about two fifths of them singletons. As concerns this clonotype: Its antigen is not known.

Study results and caveats: Most expanded thyroid clonotypes above 0.001 also appeared in blood. A median about 7 months before onset, the model predicted ophthalmopathy.

This TCR came from a man in his late teens or twenties with Graves' hyperthyroidism. The rearrangement links TRBV29-1 to TRBJ1-4; TRBD1 agrees at 7 bases. The sample taken for sequencing was blood. The CDR3 reads CSLDREGKLFF. The DNA of the CDR3 is TGCAGCTTAGACAGGGAAGGAAAACTGTTTTTT.